The sequence of this T cell receptor (beta chain) was determined in a study of tumor and adjacent non-tumor tissue in lung cancer. General study findings and limits: Tumor TCR diversity, when higher, was linked to shorter survival.

A modified ARM-PCR protocol with three rounds of nested PCR amplified TCRbeta. Using its own MiXCR run on the multiplex PCR reads, TCRdb lists one record per CDR3 protein. The repertoire holds 60,000 to 85,000 distinct CDR3 sequences, with more than 75% as singletons. Trimming removed 2 bases from V and 0 bases from J, with 17 bases in between. The CDR3 runs to 17 residues. Germline-derived CDR1 and CDR2 are SGHTA and FQGTGA. A word on this clonotype: Its antigen is still unknown.

This sample's RNA came from whole unsorted tissue. Distant lung tissue was collected more than 3 cm away from the tumor edge. The sample comprised distant non-tumor lung tissue. The gene calls are TRBV7-3 and TRBJ2-7, with D tentatively TRBD1 (7 bases). The sequence came from a man between 60 and 75 years old with non-small cell lung cancer. The CDR3 reads CASSLEGGAGGSYEQYF. Here the CDR3 DNA reads TGTGCCAGCAGCTTAGAAGGCGGGGCAGGGGGCTCCTACGAGCAGTACTTC.